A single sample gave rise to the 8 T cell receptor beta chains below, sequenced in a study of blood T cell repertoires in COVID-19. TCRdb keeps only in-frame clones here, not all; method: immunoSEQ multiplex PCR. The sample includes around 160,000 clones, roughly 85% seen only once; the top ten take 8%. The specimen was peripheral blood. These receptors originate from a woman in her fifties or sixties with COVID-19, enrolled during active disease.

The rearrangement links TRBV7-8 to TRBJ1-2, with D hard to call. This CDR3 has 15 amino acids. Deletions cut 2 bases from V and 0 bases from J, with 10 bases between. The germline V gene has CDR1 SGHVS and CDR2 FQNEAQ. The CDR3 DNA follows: TGTGCCAGCAGCTTACAGTTTACTACTAACTATGGCTACACCTTC. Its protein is CASSLQFTTNYGYTF.

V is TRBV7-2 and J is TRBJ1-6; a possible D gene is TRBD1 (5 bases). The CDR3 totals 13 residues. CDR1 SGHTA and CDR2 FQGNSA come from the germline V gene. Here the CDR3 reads CATQGSYNSPLHF. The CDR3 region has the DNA TGTGCGACGCAGGGCTCCTATAATTCACCCCTCCACTTT.

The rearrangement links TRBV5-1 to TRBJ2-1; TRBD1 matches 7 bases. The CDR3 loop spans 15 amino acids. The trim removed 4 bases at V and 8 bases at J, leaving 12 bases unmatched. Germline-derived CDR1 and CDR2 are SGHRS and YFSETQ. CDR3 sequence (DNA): TGCGCCAGCAGCACCGACCTAACAGGGGCCGATGAGCAGTTCTTC. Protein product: CASSTDLTGADEQFF.

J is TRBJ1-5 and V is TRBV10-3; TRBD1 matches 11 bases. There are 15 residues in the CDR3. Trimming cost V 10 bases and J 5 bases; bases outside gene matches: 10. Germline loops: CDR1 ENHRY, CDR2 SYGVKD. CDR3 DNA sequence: TGTGCCACTGGACAGGGGGCTAGTAGTGATCAGCCCCAGCATTTT. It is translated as CATGQGASSDQPQHF.

DNA of the CDR3: TGTGCCAGCAGCAGCTACCAGGGCTATGGCTACACCTTC. It yields the protein CASSSYQGYGYTF. The chain has TRBV28 and TRBJ1-2, with D possibly being TRBD1 (5 bases). V was pared by 6 bases and J by 4 bases, with 12 bases between. The CDR3 is 13 amino acids. Germline CDR1 reads MDHEN; CDR2 reads SYDVKM.

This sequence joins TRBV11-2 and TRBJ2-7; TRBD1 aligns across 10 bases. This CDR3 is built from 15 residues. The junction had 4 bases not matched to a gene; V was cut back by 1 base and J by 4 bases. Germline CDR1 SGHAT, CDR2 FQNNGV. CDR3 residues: CASSLGTGGLYEQYF. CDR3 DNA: TGTGCCAGCAGCTTAGGGACAGGGGGTCTGTACGAGCAGTACTTC.

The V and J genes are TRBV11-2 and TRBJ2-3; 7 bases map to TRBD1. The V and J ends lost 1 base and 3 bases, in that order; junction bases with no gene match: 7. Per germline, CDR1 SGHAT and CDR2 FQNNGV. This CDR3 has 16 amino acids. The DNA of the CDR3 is TGTGCCAGCAGCTTAGGAGTTGGGACAGCTACAGATACGCAGTATTTT. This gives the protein CASSLGVGTATDTQYF.

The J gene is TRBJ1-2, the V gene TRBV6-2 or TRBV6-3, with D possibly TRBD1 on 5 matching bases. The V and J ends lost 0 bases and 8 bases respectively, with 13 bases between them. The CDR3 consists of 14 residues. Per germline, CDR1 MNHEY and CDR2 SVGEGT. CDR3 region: CASSYSVRAGGYTF. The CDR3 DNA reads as TGTGCCAGCAGTTACTCCGTCAGGGCTGGCGGCTACACCTTC.